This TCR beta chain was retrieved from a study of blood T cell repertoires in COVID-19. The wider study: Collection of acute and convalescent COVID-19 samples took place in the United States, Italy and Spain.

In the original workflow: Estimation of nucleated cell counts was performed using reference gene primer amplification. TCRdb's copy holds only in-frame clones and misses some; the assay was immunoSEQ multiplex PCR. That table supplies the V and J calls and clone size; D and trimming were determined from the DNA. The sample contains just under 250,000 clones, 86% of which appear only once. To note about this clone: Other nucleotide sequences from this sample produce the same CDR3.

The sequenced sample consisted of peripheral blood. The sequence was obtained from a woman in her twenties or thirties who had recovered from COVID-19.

In DNA, the CDR3 is TGTGCCAGCAGCTACAGGGGCTCCTACGAGCAGTACTTC. It encodes CASSYRGSYEQYF. V is TRBV27 and J is TRBJ2-7; TRBD1 agrees at 7 bases. V shed 6 bases and J 0 bases; nucleotides not matched to a gene: 2. CDR1 and CDR2 from the germline V gene are MNHEY and SMNVEV (reference sequence). The CDR3 runs to 13 residues.